Listed below are T cell receptor beta chains from one sample, sequenced in a study of blood T cell repertoires in COVID-19. Repertoires were generated with immunoSEQ multiplex PCR, while TCRdb's copy carries only in-frame clones and drops some. The sample includes some 200,000 clones, 81% of them seen just once. The sequenced sample consisted of peripheral blood. The receptors derive from a woman aged 80 or older with COVID-19, enrolled during active disease. Both conserved end residues are part of each CDR3. D genes are given only for firm matches. A row's size may be missing; if present it is once, few, many or a size class.

size: .
D: TRBD1
V: TRBV4-2
J: TRBJ1-1
CDR3: CASSQGGTGIMNTEAFF
DNA: TGTGCCAGCAGCCAAGGCGGGACAGGGATAATGAACACTGAAGCTTTCTTT

size: once
D: TRBD2
V: TRBV20-1
J: TRBJ2-1
CDR3: CSASKGLAGAYNEQFF
DNA: TGCAGTGCTAGTAAGGGCCTAGCGGGGGCCTACAATGAGCAGTTCTTC

size: .
D: .
V: TRBV6-6
J: TRBJ1-1
CDR3: CASSYNPQTNTEAFF
DNA: TGTGCCAGCAGTTACAACCCACAGACGAACACTGAAGCTTTCTTT

size: .
D: TRBD1
V: TRBV6-2/TRBV6-3
J: TRBJ1-5
CDR3: CASSNGDRISNQPQHF
DNA: TGTGCCAGCAGCAACGGGGACAGAATTAGCAATCAGCCCCAGCATTTT

size: .
D: .
V: TRBV19
J: TRBJ1-6
CDR3: CASSIPGQRGSPLHF
DNA: TGTGCCAGTAGTATACCCGGACAGCGGGGTTCACCCCTCCACTTT

size: .
D: TRBD1
V: TRBV4-3
J: TRBJ1-2
CDR3: CASSLDRVGNYGYTF
DNA: TGCGCCAGCAGCCTCGACAGGGTGGGAAACTATGGCTACACCTTC

size: .
D: .
V: TRBV6-5
J: TRBJ1-1
CDR3: CASSYGARTEAFF
DNA: TGTGCCAGCAGTTACGGGGCCAGGACTGAAGCTTTCTTT

size: .
D: TRBD2
V: TRBV4-3
J: TRBJ2-2
CDR3: CASSSLGLAGEELFF
DNA: TGCGCCAGCAGCTCCCTGGGACTAGCGGGGGAGGAGCTGTTTTTT

size: .
D: .
V: TRBV27
J: TRBJ1-1
CDR3: CASRGTSPTNTEAFF
DNA: TGTGCCAGCAGGGGGACTTCACCCACGAACACTGAAGCTTTCTTT

size: few
D: .
V: TRBV6-2/TRBV6-3
J: TRBJ1-5
CDR3: CASSYSPRSNQPQHF
DNA: TGTGCCAGCAGTTATTCTCCTAGGAGCAATCAGCCCCAGCATTTT

size: .
D: TRBD1
V: TRBV5-1
J: TRBJ1-1
CDR3: CASSPTGMNTEAFF
DNA: TGCGCCAGCAGCCCGACAGGGATGAACACTGAAGCTTTCTTT

size: .
D: .
V: TRBV5-1
J: TRBJ1-1
CDR3: CASSLVGERTEAFF
DNA: TGCGCCAGCAGCTTGGTCGGGGAAAGAACTGAAGCTTTCTTT

size: .
D: .
V: TRBV6-2/TRBV6-3
J: TRBJ2-2
CDR3: CASSSAGHGELFF
DNA: TGTGCCAGCAGTTCCGCAGGGCACGGGGAGCTGTTTTTT

size: .
D: TRBD2
V: TRBV3-1/TRBV3-2
J: TRBJ2-1
CDR3: CASSQDGGLVNEQFF
DNA: TGTGCCAGCAGCCAAGATGGGGGACTAGTCAATGAGCAGTTCTTC

size: .
D: .
V: TRBV7-7
J: TRBJ2-5
CDR3: CASSRDGVGETQYF
DNA: TGTGCCAGCAGCCGCGACGGGGTAGGAGAGACCCAGTACTTC

size: .
D: TRBD1
V: TRBV19
J: TRBJ1-4
CDR3: CASSIDWTGRLFF
DNA: TGTGCCAGTAGTATAGATTGGACAGGGAGACTGTTTTTT

size: once
D: TRBD1
V: TRBV5-4
J: TRBJ2-7
CDR3: CASSPMDGTGAYEQYF
DNA: TGTGCCAGCAGCCCCATGGATGGGACAGGGGCTTACGAGCAGTACTTC

size: .
D: .
V: TRBV9
J: TRBJ1-2
CDR3: CASSLHDRFYGYTF
DNA: TGTGCCAGCAGCCTACACGACAGGTTCTATGGCTACACCTTC

size: .
D: .
V: TRBV6-1
J: TRBJ1-2
CDR3: CASSDTGSNYGYTF
DNA: TGTGCCAGCAGTGATACAGGGTCTAACTATGGCTACACCTTC

size: .
D: TRBD2
V: TRBV19
J: TRBJ2-5
CDR3: CASSIGLAGLQETQYF
DNA: TGTGCCAGTAGTATCGGACTAGCGGGCCTCCAAGAGACCCAGTACTTC

size: .
D: .
V: TRBV5-1
J: TRBJ2-3
CDR3: CASSISGGKDTQYF
DNA: TGCGCCAGCAGCATTAGTGGGGGGAAGGATACGCAGTATTTT

size: .
D: .
V: TRBV7-8
J: TRBJ1-1
CDR3: CASSLRQNTEAFF
DNA: TGTGCCAGCAGCTTGCGACAGAACACTGAAGCTTTCTTT

size: once
D: TRBD2
V: TRBV4-3
J: TRBJ2-1
CDR3: CASSLGLAGGDEQFF
DNA: TGCGCCAGCAGCCTCGGACTAGCGGGGGGCGATGAGCAGTTCTTC

size: once
D: .
V: TRBV7-9
J: TRBJ1-1
CDR3: CASSLAGRVTEAFF
DNA: TGTGCCAGCAGCTTAGCAGGGCGGGTCACTGAAGCTTTCTTT

size: .
D: .
V: TRBV2
J: TRBJ2-7
CDR3: CASNQEQGWEQYF
DNA: TGTGCCAGTAACCAAGAGCAGGGGTGGGAGCAGTACTTC

size: .
D: .
V: TRBV7-2
J: TRBJ1-5
CDR3: CASSPRTGNQPQHF
DNA: TGTGCCAGCAGCCCTCGGACAGGCAATCAGCCCCAGCATTTT

size: .
D: .
V: TRBV18
J: TRBJ1-4
CDR3: CASSPDVLRGEKLFF
DNA: TGTGCCAGCTCACCGGACGTCCTCCGCGGGGAAAAACTGTTTTTT

size: .
D: .
V: TRBV4-1
J: TRBJ2-1
CDR3: CASSQGGRLEQFF
DNA: TGCGCCAGCAGCCAAGGCGGGCGCCTCGAGCAGTTCTTC

size: .
D: .
V: TRBV7-9
J: TRBJ1-6
CDR3: CASSLPGSYNSPLHF
DNA: TGTGCCAGCAGCTTACCGGGCTCCTATAATTCACCCCTCCACTTT

size: .
D: .
V: TRBV5-1
J: TRBJ2-3
CDR3: CASSLVADTQYF
DNA: TGCGCCAGCAGCTTGGTCGCAGATACGCAGTATTTT

size: .
D: TRBD1
V: TRBV19
J: TRBJ1-1
CDR3: CASKTGDMNTEAFF
DNA: TGTGCCAGTAAGACAGGGGACATGAACACTGAAGCTTTCTTT

size: .
D: .
V: TRBV6-5
J: TRBJ1-1
CDR3: CASSYGQGRTEAFF
DNA: TGTGCCAGCAGTTACGGGCAGGGGCGGACTGAAGCTTTCTTT

size: few
D: .
V: TRBV6-6
J: TRBJ1-2
CDR3: CASRLQGLNYGYTF
DNA: TGTGCCAGCAGGCTACAGGGTCTTAACTATGGCTACACCTTC

size: .
D: .
V: TRBV30
J: TRBJ2-2
CDR3: CAWSPGSYNTGELFF
DNA: TGTGCCTGGAGTCCCGGGTCGTACAACACCGGGGAGCTGTTTTTT

size: .
D: TRBD2
V: TRBV29-1
J: TRBJ2-1
CDR3: CSVDRGSSYNEQFF
DNA: TGCAGCGTTGACCGCGGGAGCTCCTACAATGAGCAGTTCTTC

size: .
D: TRBD2
V: TRBV27
J: TRBJ2-7
CDR3: CASSLTSGRSYEQYF
DNA: TGTGCCAGCAGTCTTACTAGCGGGAGATCCTACGAGCAGTACTTC

size: .
D: .
V: TRBV19
J: TRBJ1-2
CDR3: CASSQTRVVGYTF
DNA: TGTGCCAGTAGTCAAACACGGGTTGTTGGCTACACCTTC

size: once
D: TRBD1
V: TRBV6-5
J: TRBJ2-7
CDR3: CASSRAGQGSYEQYF
DNA: TGTGCCAGCAGTAGGGCGGGACAGGGCTCCTACGAGCAGTACTTC

size: once
D: .
V: TRBV2
J: TRBJ1-4
CDR3: CASNRQTVNEKLFF
DNA: TGTGCCAGCAATAGACAGACAGTCAATGAAAAACTGTTTTTT

size: .
D: TRBD1
V: TRBV7-6
J: TRBJ2-7
CDR3: CASSLEDRGREQYF
DNA: TGTGCCAGCAGCTTAGAGGACAGGGGCCGCGAGCAGTACTTC

size: .
D: TRBD2
V: TRBV5-1
J: TRBJ2-2
CDR3: CASSFGGRADTGELFF
DNA: TGCGCCAGCAGCTTCGGCGGGAGGGCCGATACCGGGGAGCTGTTTTTT

size: .
D: .
V: TRBV27
J: TRBJ1-6
CDR3: CASSLQLLYNSPLHF
DNA: TGTGCCAGCAGTTTACAACTTCTCTATAATTCACCCCTCCACTTT

size: .
D: .
V: TRBV10-3
J: TRBJ1-3
CDR3: CAAARTEGDTIYF
DNA: TGTGCCGCAGCCCGGACGGAAGGGGACACCATATATTTT

size: .
D: .
V: TRBV7-2
J: TRBJ1-2
CDR3: CASSSRRSYGYTF
DNA: TGTGCCAGCAGCTCCCGCAGGTCCTATGGCTACACCTTC

size: .
D: TRBD1
V: TRBV6-5
J: TRBJ2-5
CDR3: CASNTGEETQYF
DNA: TGTGCCAGCAATACAGGGGAGGAGACCCAGTACTTC

size: .
D: TRBD1
V: TRBV24-1
J: TRBJ2-3
CDR3: CATSDLGDRGLDTQYF
DNA: TGTGCCACCAGTGATTTGGGGGACAGGGGTTTAGATACGCAGTATTTT

size: .
D: TRBD2
V: TRBV7-2
J: TRBJ2-6
CDR3: CATGLAGAGANVLTF
DNA: TGTGCCACCGGACTAGCGGGAGCTGGGGCCAACGTCCTGACTTTC

size: few
D: .
V: TRBV21-1
J: TRBJ1-2
CDR3: CASSKRSVKRRTGAAGYTF
DNA: TGTGCCAGCAGCAAAAGGAGCGTAAAACGGAGGACAGGCGCTGCTGGCTACACCTTC

size: .
D: .
V: TRBV30
J: TRBJ1-3
CDR3: CAWTPARFNSGNTIYF
DNA: TGTGCCTGGACCCCCGCCAGATTCAACTCTGGAAACACCATATATTTT